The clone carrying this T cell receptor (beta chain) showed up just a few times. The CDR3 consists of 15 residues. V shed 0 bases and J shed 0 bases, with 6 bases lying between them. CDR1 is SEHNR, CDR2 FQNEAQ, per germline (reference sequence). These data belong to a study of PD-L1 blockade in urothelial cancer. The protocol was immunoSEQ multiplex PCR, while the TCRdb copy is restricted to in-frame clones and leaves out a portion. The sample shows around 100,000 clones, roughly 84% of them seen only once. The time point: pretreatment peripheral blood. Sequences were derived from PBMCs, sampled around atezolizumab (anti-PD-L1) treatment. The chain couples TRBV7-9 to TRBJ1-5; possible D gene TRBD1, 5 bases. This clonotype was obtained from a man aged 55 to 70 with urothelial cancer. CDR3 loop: CASSLAGDSNQPQHF. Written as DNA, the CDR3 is TGTGCCAGCAGCTTAGCAGGGGATAGCAATCAGCCCCAGCATTTT.